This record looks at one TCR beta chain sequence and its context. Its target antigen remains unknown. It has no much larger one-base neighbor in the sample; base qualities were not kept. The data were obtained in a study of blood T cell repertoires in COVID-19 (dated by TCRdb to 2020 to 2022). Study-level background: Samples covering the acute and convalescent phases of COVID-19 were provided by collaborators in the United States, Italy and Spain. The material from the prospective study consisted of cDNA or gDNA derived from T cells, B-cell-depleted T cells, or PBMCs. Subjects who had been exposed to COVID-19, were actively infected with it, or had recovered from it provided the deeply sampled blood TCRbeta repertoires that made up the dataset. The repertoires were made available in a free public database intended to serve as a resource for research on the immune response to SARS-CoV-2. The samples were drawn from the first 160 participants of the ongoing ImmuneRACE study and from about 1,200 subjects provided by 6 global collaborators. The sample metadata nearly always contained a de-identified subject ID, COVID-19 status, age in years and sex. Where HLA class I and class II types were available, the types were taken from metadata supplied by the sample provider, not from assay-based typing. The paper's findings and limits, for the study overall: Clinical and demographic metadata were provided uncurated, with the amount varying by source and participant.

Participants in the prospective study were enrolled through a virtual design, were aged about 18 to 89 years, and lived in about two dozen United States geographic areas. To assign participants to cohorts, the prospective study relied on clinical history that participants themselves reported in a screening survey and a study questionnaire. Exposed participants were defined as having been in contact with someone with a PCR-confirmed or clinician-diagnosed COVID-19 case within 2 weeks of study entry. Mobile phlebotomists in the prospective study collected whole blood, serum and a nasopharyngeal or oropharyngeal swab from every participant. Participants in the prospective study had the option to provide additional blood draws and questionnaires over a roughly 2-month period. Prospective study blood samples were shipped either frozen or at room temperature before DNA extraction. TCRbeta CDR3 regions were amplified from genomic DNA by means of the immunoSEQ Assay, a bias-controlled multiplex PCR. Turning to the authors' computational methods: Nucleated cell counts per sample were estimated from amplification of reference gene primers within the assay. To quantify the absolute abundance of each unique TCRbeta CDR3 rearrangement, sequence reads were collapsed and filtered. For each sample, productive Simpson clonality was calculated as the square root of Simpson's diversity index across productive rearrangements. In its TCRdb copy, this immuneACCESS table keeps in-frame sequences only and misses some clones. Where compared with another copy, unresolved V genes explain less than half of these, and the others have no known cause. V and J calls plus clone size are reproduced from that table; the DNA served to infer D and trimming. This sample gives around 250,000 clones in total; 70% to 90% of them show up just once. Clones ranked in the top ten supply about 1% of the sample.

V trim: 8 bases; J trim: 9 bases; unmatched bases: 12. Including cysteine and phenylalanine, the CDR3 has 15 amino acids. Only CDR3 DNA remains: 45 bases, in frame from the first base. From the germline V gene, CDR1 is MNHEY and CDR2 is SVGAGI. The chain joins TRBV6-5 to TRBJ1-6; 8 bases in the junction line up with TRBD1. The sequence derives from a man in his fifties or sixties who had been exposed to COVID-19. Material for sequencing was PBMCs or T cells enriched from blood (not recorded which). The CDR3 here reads CASCPTQGAGSPLHF. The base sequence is TGTGCCAGCTGCCCAACTCAGGGGGCTGGTTCACCCCTCCACTTT.